This TCR beta chain was captured in a study of T cell repertoires in cytomegalovirus infection. TCRdb re-called the reads through MiXCR, storing one row per CDR3 protein. The repertoire has about 700,000 distinct CDR3 sequences, around 35% of them found once; the top ten carry about 18%. This clonotype came up once. No antigen is known for it. Broader study findings: Clonotype analysis showed dominance of the ex vivo response by HLA-C-restricted CMV-specific TCR beta clonotypes.

Germline CDR1 MNHNS, CDR2 SASEGT. This CDR3 region has 16 residues. Losses at the gene ends were 8 bases for V and 2 bases for J; bases not matched to a gene: 15. The sequences come from cultured PBMCs, collected from culture after CMV antigen stimulation. This receptor was obtained from a human donor in good health (CMV status not recorded). Some clones in this sample may be carry-over from other donors' samples. The V and J genes are TRBV6-1 and TRBJ2-7, with TRBD2 matching 7 bases. The CDR3 region is CASGRGEGRRTYEQYF. The CDR3 coding sequence is TGTGCCAGCGGCCGGGGGGAGGGAAGGCGGACCTACGAGCAGTACTTC.